This T cell receptor (beta chain) is from a study of OX40 agonist ivuxolimab in advanced cancers. The method was immunoSEQ multiplex PCR; TCRdb's version includes in-frame clones alone and lacks a portion of them. The sample holds roughly 59,000 clones, 84% seen once. This CDR3 is built from 13 residues. Germline V gene sequence: CDR1 LNHDA, CDR2 SQIVND (reference sequence). Trimming cost V 3 bases and J 5 bases, with 10 bases left between them. This specimen consisted of CD4+ or CD8+ T cells sorted from blood, obtained in a trial of the OX40 agonist ivuxolimab. This rearrangement joins TRBV19 to TRBJ2-5; D unresolved. This TCR was recovered from an adult with an advanced solid tumor such as melanoma, head and neck, liver or kidney cancer. The CDR3 protein is CASSISLRETQYF. The CDR3 nucleotides are TGTGCCAGTAGTATCAGTTTACGGGAGACCCAGTACTTC.